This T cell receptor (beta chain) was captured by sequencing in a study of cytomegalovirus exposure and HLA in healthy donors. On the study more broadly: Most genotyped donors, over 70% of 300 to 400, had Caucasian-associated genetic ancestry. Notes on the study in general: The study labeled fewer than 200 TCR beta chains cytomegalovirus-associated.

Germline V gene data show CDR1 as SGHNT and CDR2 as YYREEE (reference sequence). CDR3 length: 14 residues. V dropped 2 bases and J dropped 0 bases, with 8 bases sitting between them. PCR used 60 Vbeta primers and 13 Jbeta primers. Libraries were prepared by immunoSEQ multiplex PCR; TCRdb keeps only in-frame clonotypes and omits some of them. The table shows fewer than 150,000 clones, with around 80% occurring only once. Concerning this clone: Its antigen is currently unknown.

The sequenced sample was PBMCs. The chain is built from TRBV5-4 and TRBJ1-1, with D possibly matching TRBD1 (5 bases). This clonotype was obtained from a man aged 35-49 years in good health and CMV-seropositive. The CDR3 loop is CASSFGGMNTEAFF. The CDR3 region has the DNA TGTGCCAGCAGCTTCGGGGGGATGAACACTGAAGCTTTCTTT.